The 25 T cell receptor beta chains below were found in one sample sequenced in a study of T cell responses to AZD1222 COVID-19 vaccine. Assay used: immunoSEQ multiplex PCR; TCRdb lists only in-frame clones, some missing. The table shows about 140,000 clones, with around 92% occurring only once. The starting material was peripheral blood, obtained on day 0 of AZD1222 vaccination. These receptors were obtained from an adult in good health.

This clone was observed once. The chain links TRBV7-9 to TRBJ1-5, with D perhaps matching TRBD1 (5 bases). V lost 4 bases, J lost 6 bases, and 10 bases lay in between. Germline V gene lookup returns CDR1 SEHNR and CDR2 FQNEAQ (reference sequence). The CDR3 consists of 13 residues. In nucleotides, the CDR3 is TGTGCCAGCAGCTATGGAACAGGTCAGCCCCAGCATTTT. Translation gives CASSYGTGQPQHF.

Only a few counts were recorded for this clone. This chain connects TRBV6-1 to TRBJ2-7; no clear D. This CDR3 contains 14 residues. V lost 2 bases and J lost 1, with 9 bases in between. Germline V CDR1 and CDR2: MNHNS, SASEGT. This CDR3 is CASSELGYSYEQYF. The CDR3 bases are TGTGCCAGCAGTGAACTGGGCTATTCCTACGAGCAGTACTTC.

This clone showed up just once. The V call is TRBV30, the J call TRBJ1-1, with D uncertain. Germline V gene sequence: CDR1 GTSNPN, CDR2 SVGIG (reference sequence). Between the trimmed V and J ends, which lost 1 base and 4 bases, there was a span of 10 bases. The CDR3 sequence is 13 residues long. The CDR3 DNA follows: TGTGCCTGGAGTGGAGACATGGGCACTGAAGCTTTCTTT. Residues: CAWSGDMGTEAFF.

This clone was observed a single time. The chain carries TRBV6-5 and TRBJ2-7; D may be TRBD1 (6 bases). Germline V gene data show CDR1 as MNHEY and CDR2 as SVGAGI. CDR3 length: 13 residues. V was pared by 4 bases and J by 5 bases, with 12 bases between. This CDR3 is CASSSRGRNEQYF. CDR3 nucleotide sequence: TGTGCCAGCAGTTCCAGGGGTAGGAACGAGCAGTACTTC.

This chain links TRBV7-2 with TRBJ1-2, with 7 nucleotides matching TRBD1. The CDR3 contains 18 residues. With 4 bases clipped from V and 4 bases from J, the junction kept 18 bases outside the gene matches. The V gene's germline CDR1 is SGHTA and CDR2 FQGNSA. In DNA form, the CDR3 reads TGTGCCAGCAGCTCTCGACAGGGCGTGTGGGTTATCGGCTATGGCTACACCTTC. Translating gives CASSSRQGVWVIGYGYTF.

The rearrangement links TRBV28 to TRBJ2-7, with 11 bases fitting TRBD2. The CDR3 sequence is 16 residues long. The junction had 7 bases not matched to a gene; V was cut back by 5 bases and J by 1 base. Germline CDR1 reads MDHEN; CDR2 reads SYDVKM. CDR3 sequence reads: CASSPPGLAVSYEQYF. Here the CDR3 DNA reads TGTGCCAGCAGTCCTCCGGGACTAGCGGTTTCCTACGAGCAGTACTTC.

The chain is built from TRBV6-5 and TRBJ2-7; 7 positions match TRBD1. The junction had 4 bases not matched to a gene; V was cut back by 8 bases and J by 0 bases. The CDR3 covers 13 residues. Germline V gene lookup returns CDR1 MNHEY and CDR2 SVGAGI. The DNA for the CDR3 is TGTGCCAGCGGGGACAGACCCTCCTACGAGCAGTACTTC. Its protein product is CASGDRPSYEQYF.

The chain carries TRBV7-6 and TRBJ2-7; 7 nucleotides line up with TRBD1. The CDR3 has 17 residues. Germline lookup yields CDR1 SGHVS and CDR2 FNYEAQ. Germline trimming cut 4 bases from V and 2 bases from J; bases unmatched to any gene: 14. The CDR3 loop is CASSSFARDSTTYEQYF. The CDR3 coding sequence is TGTGCCAGCAGCTCATTCGCCCGGGACAGCACGACCTACGAGCAGTACTTC.

V gene TRBV7-9 combines with J gene TRBJ1-2; 9 nucleotides match TRBD1. The CDR3 consists of 18 residues. Germline-derived CDR1 and CDR2 are SEHNR and FQNEAQ (reference sequence). Trimming removed 0 bases from V and 2 bases from J; junction bases left unmatched: 10. CDR3 protein: CASSLAAIGQGRNYGYTF. The CDR3 coding sequence is TGTGCCAGCAGCTTAGCCGCGATTGGACAGGGGAGGAACTATGGCTACACCTTC.

The V and J genes are TRBV11-2 and TRBJ2-1; the D gene could be TRBD1 or TRBD2 (5 bases each). The V gene lost 5 bases and the J gene lost 5 bases, with 16 bases spanning the gap. Germline CDR1 and CDR2: SGHAT and FQNNGV. The CDR3 has 15 residues. CDR3 sequence: CASSPGARANNEQFF. CDR3 nucleotide sequence: TGTGCCAGCAGCCCCGGGGCAAGGGCAAACAATGAGCAGTTCTTC.

V gene TRBV25-1 combines with J gene TRBJ2-7; tentatively, D is TRBD1 (5 bases). Germline CDR1 reads MGHDK; CDR2 reads SYGVNS. V shed 8 bases and J shed 3 bases, with 20 bases lying between them. This CDR3 is 15 amino acids long. The CDR3: CASGSTARAYYEQYF. The DNA of the CDR3 is TGTGCCAGCGGTTCGACAGCAAGGGCCTACTACGAGCAGTACTTC.

This clone showed up just a few times. The genes are TRBV4-1 and TRBJ1-4; perhaps TRBD1 as D (5 bases). V shed 1 base and J shed 8 bases, with 8 bases lying between them. The CDR3 has 13 amino acids. Per the germline V gene, CDR1 is MGHRA and CDR2 is YSYEKL. CDR3 protein: CASSQVGGEKLFF. The CDR3 coding sequence is TGCGCCAGCAGCCAAGTGGGGGGGGAAAAACTGTTTTTT.

This chain joins TRBV9 and TRBJ2-5, with D possibly matching TRBD2 (5 bases). There are 14 residues in the CDR3. The germline gives CDR1 SGDLS, CDR2 YYNGEE. The ends were cut back, 4 bases at V and 4 bases at J, with 14 bases in the middle. Here the CDR3 reads CASSPGVYGETQYF. The CDR3 DNA is TGTGCCAGCAGCCCCGGGGTGTATGGAGAGACCCAGTACTTC. The full variable domain, in which reference TRBV9 and TRBJ2-5 provide the parts outside the CDR3, is DSGVTQTPKHLITATGQRVTLRCSPRSGDLSVYWYQQSLDQGLQFLIQYYNGEERAKGNILERFSAQQFPDLHSELNLSSLELGDSALYFCASSPGVYGETQYFGPGTRLLVL.

The chain combines TRBV25-1 with TRBJ2-5, with D uncertain. There are 15 residues in the CDR3. V lost 7 bases, J lost 1 base, and 16 bases lay in between. Germline values: CDR1 MGHDK, CDR2 SYGVNS. The CDR3 spells CASTPQAHIQETQYF. In DNA, the CDR3 is TGTGCCAGCACCCCCCAGGCCCACATCCAAGAGACCCAGTACTTC. Full variable domain (remainder filled in from reference TRBV25-1 and TRBJ2-5): EADIYQTPRYLVIGTGKKITLECSQTMGHDKMYWYQQDPGMELHLIHYSYGVNSTEKGDLSSESTVSRIRTEHFPLTLESARPSHTSQYLCASTPQAHIQETQYFGPGTRLLVL.

V and J are TRBV7-9 and TRBJ2-7, with 9 bases matching TRBD1. CDR1 is SEHNR and CDR2 is FQNEAQ in the germline V gene (reference sequence). The CDR3 is 15 amino acids. V lost 3 bases to trimming and J lost 2 bases; unmatched junction nucleotides: 5. CDR3 sequence: CASSLDRGLPYEQYF. CDR3 bases: TGTGCCAGCAGCTTGGACAGGGGTCTCCCCTACGAGCAGTACTTC.

The chain uses TRBV30 and TRBJ1-1; TRBD1 matches at 9 bases. CDR3 length equals 12 residues. The trim removed 2 bases at V and 10 bases at J, leaving 5 bases unmatched. Germline loops: CDR1 GTSNPN, CDR2 SVGIG (reference sequence). CDR3 sequence: CAWSTGTGLAFF. The CDR3 bases are TGTGCCTGGAGTACCGGGACAGGGTTAGCTTTCTTT.

The rearrangement uses TRBV11-2 and TRBJ1-5, with unresolved D. CDR1 and CDR2 from the germline V gene are SGHAT and FQNNGV. CDR3 length equals 15 residues. V dropped 0 bases and J dropped 4 bases, with 10 bases sitting between them. CDR3 protein: CASSLEGSPNQPQHF. The DNA for the CDR3 is TGTGCCAGCAGCTTAGAGGGGTCCCCGAATCAGCCCCAGCATTTT. Using reference TRBV11-2 and TRBJ1-5 for the parts outside the CDR3, the full variable domain is EAGVAQSPRYKIIEKRQSVAFWCNPISGHATLYWYQQILGQGPKLLIQFQNNGVVDDSQLPKDRFSAERLKGVDSTLKIQPAKLEDSAVYLCASSLEGSPNQPQHFGDGTRLSIL.

This clone was counted once. V is TRBV28 and J is TRBJ1-6, with TRBD1 matching over 8 bases. The V gene's germline CDR1 is MDHEN and CDR2 SYDVKM. The CDR3 length is 14 residues. Losses at the gene ends were 2 bases for V and 8 bases for J; bases not matched to a gene: 2. The CDR3 bases are TGTGCCAGCAGTTTAGACAGGGGTTATTCACCCCTCCACTTT. Protein: CASSLDRGYSPLHF. Complete variable domain (other parts from reference TRBV28 and TRBJ1-6): DVKVTQSSRYLVKRTGEKVFLECVQDMDHENMFWYRQDPGLGLRLIYFSYDVKMKEKGDIPEGYSVSREKKERFSLILESASTNQTSMYLCASSLDRGYSPLHFGNGTRLTVT.

The rearrangement joins TRBV13 to TRBJ2-5, with TRBD2 identical over 9 bases. The CDR3 contains 16 residues. Germline-derived CDR1 and CDR2 are PRHDT and FYEKMQ (reference sequence). The V gene end was trimmed by 4 bases and the J gene end by 1 base; junction bases not matched to a gene: 7. DNA for the CDR3: TGTGCCAGCAGCTCTGTAGCGGGGGCCCCCCAAGAGACCCAGTACTTC. It specifies CASSSVAGAPQETQYF. The full variable domain, its missing parts supplied by reference TRBV13 and TRBJ2-5, is AAGVIQSPRHLIKEKRETATLKCYPIPRHDTVYWYQQGPGQDPQFLISFYEKMQSDKGSIPDRFSAQQFSDYHSELNMSSLELGDSALYFCASSSVAGAPQETQYFGPGTRLLVL.

CDR3 sequence reads: CASRSPAQGGYEQYF. The CDR3 coding sequence is TGTGCCAGCAGATCCCCGGCACAGGGAGGTTACGAGCAGTACTTC. V gene TRBV6-5 combines with J gene TRBJ2-7; D is tentatively TRBD1 or TRBD2 (6 bases each). In germline, CDR1 is MNHEY, CDR2 SVGAGI. V gave up 6 bases and J gave up 4 bases, with 19 bases separating them. The CDR3 length is 15 residues.

This sequence joins TRBV10-1 and TRBJ1-2; D not resolved. This CDR3 comprises 11 residues. The V end lost 0 bases, the J end lost 7 bases, and 3 bases lay between the germline ends. CDR1 is WNHNN, CDR2 SYGVQD, per germline (reference sequence). CDR3 amino acids: CASSESGGYTF. The CDR3 DNA follows: TGCGCCAGCAGTGAGTCAGGTGGCTACACCTTC.

The V gene is TRBV7-2, the J gene TRBJ1-2; possibly TRBD1 for D (6 bases). Between the trimmed V and J ends, which lost 7 bases and 5 bases, there was a span of 17 bases. The length of the CDR3 is 14 residues. CDR1 is SGHTA and CDR2 is FQGNSA in the germline V gene. CDR3 DNA sequence: TGTGCCAGCACCCATACCAGGGGACCTTATGGCTACACCTTC. This gives the protein CASTHTRGPYGYTF. Complete variable domain (other parts from reference TRBV7-2 and TRBJ1-2): GAGVSQSPSNKVTEKGKDVELRCDPISGHTALYWYRQSLGQGLEFLIYFQGNSAPDKSGLPSDRFSAERTGGSVSTLTIQRTQQEDSAVYLCASTHTRGPYGYTFGSGTRLTVV.

The chain employs TRBV27 and TRBJ1-2; the match to TRBD1 covers 8 bases. V dropped 11 bases and J dropped 5; count of bases not matched to a gene: 13. CDR1 MNHEY and CDR2 SMNVEV come from the germline V gene (reference sequence). The CDR3 spans 14 residues. The CDR3 DNA sequence: TGTGCCTCATCACGGCAGGGGGCGTTTTATGGCTACACCTTC. As protein: CASSRQGAFYGYTF.

The chain carries TRBV27 and TRBJ1-3; TRBD1 is a possible D gene (5 bases). The germline V gene encodes CDR1 MNHEY and CDR2 SMNVEV (reference sequence). The CDR3 totals 15 residues. With 6 bases removed from V and 2 bases from J, the gap between germline ends came to 14 bases. The CDR3 DNA reads TGTGCCAGCAGCCGATCTCCGGGACCTGGAAACACCATATATTTT. Translating gives CASSRSPGPGNTIYF.

By share, this clone ranks as large. The V call is TRBV5-4, the J call TRBJ2-2; 8 nucleotides agree with TRBD1. Trimming at V came to 4 bases and at J to 4 bases, leaving 9 bases not matched to a gene. Germline V gene data show CDR1 as SGHNT and CDR2 as YYREEE (reference sequence). The CDR3 is 16 residues long. In DNA form, the CDR3 reads TGTGCCAGCAGCGTTGACGGACAGGGACTCACCGGGGAGCTGTTTTTT. Translated: CASSVDGQGLTGELFF.